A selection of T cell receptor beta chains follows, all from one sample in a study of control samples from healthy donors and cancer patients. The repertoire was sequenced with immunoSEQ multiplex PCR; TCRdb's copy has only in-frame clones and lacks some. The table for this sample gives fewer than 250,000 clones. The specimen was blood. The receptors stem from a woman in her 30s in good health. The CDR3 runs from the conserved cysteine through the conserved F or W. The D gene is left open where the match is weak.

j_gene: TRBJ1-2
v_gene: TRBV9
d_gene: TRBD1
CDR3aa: CASSPGTEYGYTF
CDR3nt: TGTGCCAGCAGCCCCGGGACAGAATATGGCTACACCTTC

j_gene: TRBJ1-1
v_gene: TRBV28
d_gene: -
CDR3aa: CASIPATVNTEAFF
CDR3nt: TGTGCCAGCATTCCGGCAACTGTGAACACTGAAGCTTTCTTT

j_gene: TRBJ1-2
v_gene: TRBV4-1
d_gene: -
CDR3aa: CASSQVGAAYGYTF
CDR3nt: TGCGCCAGCAGCCAAGTCGGGGCAGCCTATGGCTACACCTTC

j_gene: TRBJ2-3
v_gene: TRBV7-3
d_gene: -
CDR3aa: CASSLTAGRTDTQYF
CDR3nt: TGTGCCAGCAGCTTAACGGCGGGGCGCACAGATACGCAGTATTTT

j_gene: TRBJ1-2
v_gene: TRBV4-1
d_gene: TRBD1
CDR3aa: CASSQGQGFYYGYTF
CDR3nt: TGCGCCAGCAGCCAAGGACAGGGGTTCTACTATGGCTACACCTTC

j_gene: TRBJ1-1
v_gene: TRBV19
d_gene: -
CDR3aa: CASTDYGGESTEAFF
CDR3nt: TGTGCCAGTACTGACTACGGGGGGGAATCGACTGAAGCTTTCTTT

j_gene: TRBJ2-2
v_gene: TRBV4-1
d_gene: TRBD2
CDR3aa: CASSQGLAGGLGGELFF
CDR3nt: TGCGCCAGCAGCCAAGGGCTAGCGGGGGGGCTGGGCGGGGAGCTGTTTTTT

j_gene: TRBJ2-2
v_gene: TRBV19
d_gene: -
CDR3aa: CASSISANTGELFF
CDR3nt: TGTGCCAGTAGTATCTCGGCGAACACCGGGGAGCTGTTTTTT

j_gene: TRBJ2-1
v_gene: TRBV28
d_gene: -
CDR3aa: CASSTPRTGENEQFF
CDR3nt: TGTGCCAGCAGTACCCCACGTACCGGGGAAAATGAGCAGTTCTTC

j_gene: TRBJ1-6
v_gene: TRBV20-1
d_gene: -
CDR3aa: CSASPGGEISPLHF
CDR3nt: TGCAGTGCTAGTCCGGGGGGGGAAATTTCACCCCTCCACTTT

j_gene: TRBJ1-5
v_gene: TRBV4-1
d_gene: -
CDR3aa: CASSPGRGWGNQPQHF
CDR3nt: TGCGCCAGCAGCCCAGGAAGGGGCTGGGGCAATCAGCCCCAGCATTTT

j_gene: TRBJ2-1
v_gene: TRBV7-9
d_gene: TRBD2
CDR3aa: CASSVLAGGPREQFF
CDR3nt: TGTGCCAGCAGCGTACTAGCGGGGGGGCCCCGCGAGCAGTTCTTC

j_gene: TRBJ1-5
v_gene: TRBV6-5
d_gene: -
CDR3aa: CASRGGQPQHF
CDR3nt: TGTGCCAGCAGGGGCGGTCAGCCCCAGCATTTT

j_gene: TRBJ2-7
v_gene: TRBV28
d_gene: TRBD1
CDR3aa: CASGTGQGSYEQYF
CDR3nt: TGTGCCAGCGGAACGGGACAGGGCTCCTACGAGCAGTACTTC

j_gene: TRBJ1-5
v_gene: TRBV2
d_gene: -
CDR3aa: CASSEERRSVAQHF
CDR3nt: TGTGCCAGCAGTGAAGAGAGACGGTCAGTAGCCCAGCATTTT

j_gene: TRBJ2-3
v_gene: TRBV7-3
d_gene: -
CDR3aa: CASSKGSGDSTDTQYF
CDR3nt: TGTGCCAGCAGCAAGGGGAGTGGGGATAGCACAGATACGCAGTATTTT

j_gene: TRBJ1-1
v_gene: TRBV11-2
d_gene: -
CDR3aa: CASSFAGEAFF
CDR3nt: TGTGCCAGCAGCTTTGCAGGGGAAGCTTTCTTT

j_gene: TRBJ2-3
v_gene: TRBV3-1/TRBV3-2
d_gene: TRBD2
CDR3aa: CASVPGGSGDAQSTQYF
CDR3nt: TGTGCCAGCGTCCCGGGGGGTAGCGGAGATGCACAGAGCACGCAGTATTTT

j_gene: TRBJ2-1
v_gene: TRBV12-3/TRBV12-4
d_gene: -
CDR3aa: CASSSLYNEQFF
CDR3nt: TGTGCCAGCAGTTCCCTCTACAATGAGCAGTTCTTC

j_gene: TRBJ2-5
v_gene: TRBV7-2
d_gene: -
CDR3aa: CASSPLWGEETQYF
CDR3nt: TGTGCCAGCAGCCCGCTATGGGGAGAAGAGACCCAGTACTTC

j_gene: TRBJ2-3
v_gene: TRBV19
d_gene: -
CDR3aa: CALAPEAPGADTQYF
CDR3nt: TGTGCCCTCGCCCCCGAGGCACCCGGGGCAGATACGCAGTATTTT

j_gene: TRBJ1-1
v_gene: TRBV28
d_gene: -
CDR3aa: CASREFMNTEAFF
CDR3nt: TGTGCCAGCAGGGAGTTCATGAACACTGAAGCTTTCTTT

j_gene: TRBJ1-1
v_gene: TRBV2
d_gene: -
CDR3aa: CASSPDSPEAFF
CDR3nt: TGTGCCAGCAGCCCGGACAGTCCTGAAGCTTTCTTT

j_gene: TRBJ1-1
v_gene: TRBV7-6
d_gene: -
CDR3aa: CASSLALRENTEAFF
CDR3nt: TGTGCCAGCAGCTTAGCGCTAAGGGAGAACACTGAAGCTTTCTTT

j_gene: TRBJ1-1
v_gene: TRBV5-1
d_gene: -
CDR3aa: CASSFSRQKNTEAFF
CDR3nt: TGCGCCAGCAGCTTCTCTAGACAGAAGAACACTGAAGCTTTCTTT

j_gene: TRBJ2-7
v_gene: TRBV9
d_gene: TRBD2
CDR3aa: CARDLGLAELSYEQYF
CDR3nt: TGTGCCAGAGACCTGGGACTAGCGGAACTCTCCTACGAGCAGTACTTC

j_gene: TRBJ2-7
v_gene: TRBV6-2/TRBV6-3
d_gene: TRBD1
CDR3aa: CASSGGLDRGRSYEQYF
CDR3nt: TGTGCCAGCAGCGGGGGCCTAGACAGGGGCCGCTCCTACGAGCAGTACTTC

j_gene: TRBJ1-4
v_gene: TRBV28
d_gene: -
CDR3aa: CASRATNEKLFF
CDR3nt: TGTGCCAGCAGGGCAACTAATGAAAAACTGTTTTTT

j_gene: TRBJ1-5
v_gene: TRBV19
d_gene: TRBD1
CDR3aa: CASSMTTGHQPQHF
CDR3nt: TGTGCCAGTAGTATGACGACAGGGCATCAGCCCCAGCATTTT

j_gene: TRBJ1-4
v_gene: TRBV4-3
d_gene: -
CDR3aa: CASSPHGNEKLFF
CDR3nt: TGCGCCAGCAGCCCCCATGGGAATGAAAAACTGTTTTTT

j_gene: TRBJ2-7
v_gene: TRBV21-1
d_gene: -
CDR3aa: CSGQATYEQYF
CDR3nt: TGTAGTGGACAGGCCACCTACGAGCAGTACTTC

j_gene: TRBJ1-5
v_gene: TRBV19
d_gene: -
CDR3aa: CASSMTVSNQPQHF
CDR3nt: TGTGCCAGTAGTATGACTGTTAGCAATCAGCCCCAGCATTTT

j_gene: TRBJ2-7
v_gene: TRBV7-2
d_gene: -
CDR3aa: CASSSQNRDGNYEQYF
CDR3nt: TGTGCCAGCAGCTCCCAGAATCGGGACGGGAACTACGAGCAGTACTTC

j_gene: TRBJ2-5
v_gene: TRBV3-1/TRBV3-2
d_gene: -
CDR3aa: CASSQEKTQYF
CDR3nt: TGTGCCAGCAGCCAAGAAAAGACCCAGTACTTC

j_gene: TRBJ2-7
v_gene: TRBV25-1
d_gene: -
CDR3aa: CASSEYGGTPYEQYF
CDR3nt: TGTGCCAGCAGTGAATACGGGGGCACCCCCTACGAGCAGTACTTC

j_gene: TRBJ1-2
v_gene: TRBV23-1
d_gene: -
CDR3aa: CASSQQGPSLGGYTF
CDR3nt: TGCGCCAGCAGCCAACAGGGACCCTCGTTAGGTGGCTACACCTTC

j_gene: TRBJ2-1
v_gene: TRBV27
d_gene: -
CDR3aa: CASSATVNEQFF
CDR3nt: TGTGCCAGCAGTGCCACCGTCAATGAGCAGTTCTTC

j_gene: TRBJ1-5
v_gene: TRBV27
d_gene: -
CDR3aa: CASSWSNRGQPQHF
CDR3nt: TGTGCCAGCAGTTGGTCAAACCGCGGCCAGCCCCAGCATTTT

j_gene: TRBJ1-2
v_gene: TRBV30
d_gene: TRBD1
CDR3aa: CAWSRPDRAAYGYTF
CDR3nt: TGTGCCTGGAGCCGACCGGACAGGGCCGCCTATGGCTACACCTTC

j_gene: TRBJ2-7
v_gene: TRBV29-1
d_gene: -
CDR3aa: CSVGEYEQYF
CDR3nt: TGCAGCGTTGGAGAGTACGAGCAGTACTTC

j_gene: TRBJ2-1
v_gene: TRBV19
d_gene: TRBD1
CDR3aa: CACQDRKGYNEQFF
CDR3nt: TGTGCCTGCCAGGACAGGAAAGGCTACAATGAGCAGTTCTTC

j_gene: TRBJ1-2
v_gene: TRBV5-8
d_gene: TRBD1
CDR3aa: CASSFGQGASLVYGYTF
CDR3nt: TGTGCCAGCAGCTTTGGACAGGGGGCGTCCCTCGTCTATGGCTACACCTTC

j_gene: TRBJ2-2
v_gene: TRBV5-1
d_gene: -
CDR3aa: CASSLMGYTGELFF
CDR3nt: TGCGCCAGCAGCTTAATGGGCTACACCGGGGAGCTGTTTTTT

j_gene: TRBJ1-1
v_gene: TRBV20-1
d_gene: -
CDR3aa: CRGGGGTEAFF
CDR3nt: TGCAGAGGGGGAGGTGGCACTGAAGCTTTCTTT

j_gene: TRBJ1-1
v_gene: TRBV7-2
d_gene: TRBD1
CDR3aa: CASSRQGTGTEAFF
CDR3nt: TGTGCCAGCAGTAGACAGGGGACGGGGACTGAAGCTTTCTTT

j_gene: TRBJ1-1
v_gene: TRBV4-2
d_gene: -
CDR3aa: CASSRSFTGLNTEAFF
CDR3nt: TGTGCCAGCAGCCGATCATTCACAGGGCTGAACACTGAAGCTTTCTTT

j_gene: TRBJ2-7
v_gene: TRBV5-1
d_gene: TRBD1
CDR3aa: CASSFRQGGNEQYF
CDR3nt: TGCGCCAGCAGCTTCAGACAGGGGGGGAACGAGCAGTACTTC

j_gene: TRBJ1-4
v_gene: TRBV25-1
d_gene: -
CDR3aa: CASSVTIGSYEKLFF
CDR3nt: TGTGCCAGCAGCGTGACAATCGGGAGCTATGAAAAACTGTTTTTT

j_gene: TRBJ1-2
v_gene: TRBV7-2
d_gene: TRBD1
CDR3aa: CASSGRAGQRNYGYTF
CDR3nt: TGTGCCAGCAGCGGGAGAGCGGGACAGAGAAACTATGGCTACACCTTC

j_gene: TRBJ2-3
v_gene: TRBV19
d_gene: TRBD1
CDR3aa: CATRQGSTDTQYF
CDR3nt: TGTGCCACACGACAGGGCTCCACAGATACGCAGTATTTT

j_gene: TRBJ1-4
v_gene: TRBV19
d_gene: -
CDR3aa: CASRGSGNRSNEKLFF
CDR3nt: TGTGCCAGTAGAGGGTCAGGGAATCGGTCGAATGAAAAACTGTTTTTT

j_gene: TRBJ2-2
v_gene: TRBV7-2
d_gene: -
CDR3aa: CASSLGGHSTGELFF
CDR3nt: TGTGCCAGCAGCTTAGGAGGACACTCCACCGGGGAGCTGTTTTTT

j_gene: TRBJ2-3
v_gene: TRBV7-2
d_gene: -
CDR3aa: CASSPPGGGKADTQYF
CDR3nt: TGTGCCAGCAGCCCACCAGGGGGGGGCAAGGCAGATACGCAGTATTTT

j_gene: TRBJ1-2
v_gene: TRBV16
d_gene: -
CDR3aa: CASSQSIVTLYGYTF
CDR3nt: TGTGCCAGCAGCCAATCTATAGTGACCCTCTATGGCTACACCTTC

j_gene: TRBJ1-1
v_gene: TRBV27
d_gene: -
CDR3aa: CASSLAGLNTEAFF
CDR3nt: TGTGCCAGCAGTTTAGCGGGGCTGAACACTGAAGCTTTCTTT

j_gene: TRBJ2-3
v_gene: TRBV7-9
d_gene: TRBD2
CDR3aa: CASSPGLAGGGTDTQYF
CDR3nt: TGTGCCAGCAGCCCGGGACTAGCGGGGGGAGGCACAGATACGCAGTATTTT

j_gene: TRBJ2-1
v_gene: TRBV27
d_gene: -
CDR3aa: CASSPGALEQFF
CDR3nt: TGTGCCAGCTCCCCAGGGGCGCTGGAGCAGTTCTTC